This T cell receptor (beta chain) emerged from a study of regulatory T cells in long-lasting Graves disease. Regarding the study as a whole: With persistent disease, TRBV28, TRBJ1-2 and TRBJ2-5 were the favored segments. With a small sample size, accuracy may have been reduced. Persistent patients shared 2,500 to 3,000 public clonotypes among themselves. Newly diagnosed patients shared fewer, at more than 750.

Building of the TCR beta libraries involved iRepertoire HTBI primers and Arm-PCR of CDR3 regions. Using its own MiXCR run on the multiplex PCR reads, TCRdb lists one record per CDR3 protein. Of 700,000 or so distinct CDR3 sequences in the sample, approximately 29% are singletons; the top ten hold about 42%. This clonotype was observed a few times. Its antigen is undetermined. This CDR3 has 15 amino acids. Germline V lookup: CDR1 ENHRY, CDR2 SYGVKD. Trimming pared 6 bases from V and 7 bases from J, leaving 18 bases between. Time point of the sample: persistent/refractory GD, antithyroid drugs over 5 years with positive TRAb. PBMC-extracted RNA yielded the TCR library. It was by American Thyroid Association guidelines that Graves' disease was diagnosed.

V gene TRBV10-3 combines with J gene TRBJ2-2; tentative D call: TRBD2 (6 bases). The sequenced sample was peripheral blood mononuclear cells (PBMCs), obtained when the disease was refractory, from a patient treated with antithyroid drugs. The TCR was taken from a female donor with Graves disease. DNA for the CDR3: TGTGCCATCAGGCCGGAGATCGGGAGTGTCGGGGAGCTGTTTTTT. Its translation: CAIRPEIGSVGELFF.